These 32 T cell receptor beta chains share one sample of origin, sequenced in a study of CD8 T cells in Susac syndrome (dated by TCRdb to between 2017 and 2020). Libraries were prepared through the immunoSEQ multiplex PCR assay. RNA was extracted using the RNeasy kit, and about 0.5 to 1 ug of the RNA was reverse transcribed with random hexamers. TCRdb itself trimmed the public reads at Q25 with fastp, ran MiXCR and retained productive beta chains. Each CDR3 protein appears once, grouped with its most common genes and DNA. Counted in this sample were 110,000 to 150,000 distinct CDR3 sequences; almost 96% of them appeared once. Roughly 0.084% of the sample is held by the ten biggest clonotypes. What was sequenced was CD4+ T cells from PBMCs. These receptors were obtained from a human donor with Susac syndrome.

The rearrangement links TRBV20-1 to TRBJ2-7; perhaps TRBD2 as D (6 bases). Looked up from germline, CDR1 is DFQATT and CDR2 is SNEGSKA (reference sequence). This CDR3 is built from 15 residues. Trimming cost V 1 base and J 1 base, with 14 bases left between them. CDR3 DNA sequence: TGCAGTGCTAGAGGGTCCAGGGAGGTATCCTACGAGCAGTACTTC. This sequence encodes CSARGSREVSYEQYF.

The J gene is TRBJ2-4, the V gene TRBV12-3 or TRBV12-4, with TRBD1 as a possible D gene (5 bases). Trimming removed 6 bases at V and 0 bases at J, with 15 bases between. The length of the CDR3 is 16 residues. The CDR3 DNA follows: TGTGCCAGCAGCCGCGACAGCTACTTAGCCAAAAACATTCAGTACTTC. Its protein is CASSRDSYLAKNIQYF.

The chain is built from TRBV18 and TRBJ1-2; 9 nucleotides line up with TRBD1. V was clipped by 4 bases and J by 0 bases; unmatched bases: 6. The CDR3 contains 16 residues. Germline-derived CDR1 and CDR2 are KGHSH and LQKENI. The CDR3 loop is CASSLGQGRPNYGYTF. CDR3 nucleotide sequence: TGTGCCAGCTCACTCGGACAGGGGCGCCCTAACTATGGCTACACCTTC.

Here the CDR3 DNA reads TGTGCCAGCAGTACGGACAGTGAAGAGACCCAGTACTTC. It translates to CASSTDSEETQYF. The chain is built from TRBV12-3 or TRBV12-4 and TRBJ2-5, with D possibly matching TRBD1 (6 bases). The V end was cut by 5 bases, the J end by 3 bases, with 10 bases between. The CDR3 is 13 residues long.

V and J are TRBV3-1 and TRBJ1-4; no clear D gene. In germline, CDR1 is LGHDT, CDR2 YNNKEL (reference sequence). V was trimmed by 4 bases and J by 8 bases, leaving 11 bases between them. The CDR3 has 13 amino acids. CDR3 in amino acids: CASSPGIREKLFF. As DNA, the CDR3 is TGTGCCAGCAGCCCGGGGATACGGGAAAAACTGTTTTTT.

CDR3 protein: CASKRSGTEAFF. CDR3 sequence (DNA): TGTGCCAGCAAAAGAAGCGGCACTGAAGCTTTCTTT. The rearrangement uses TRBV7-9 and TRBJ1-1, with D uncertain. CDR3 length equals 12 residues. CDR1 SEHNR and CDR2 FQNEAQ come from the germline V gene (reference sequence). V lost 7 bases and J lost 4, with 10 bases in between.

This sequence joins TRBV7-2 and TRBJ2-1, with D possibly TRBD2 on 5 matching bases. The CDR3 runs to 16 residues. With 2 bases removed from V and 0 bases from J, the gap between germline ends came to 11 bases. CDR1 is SGHTA, CDR2 FQGNSA, per germline. The CDR3, as DNA: TGTGCCAGCAGCTTATATGACTATAGCTCCTACAATGAGCAGTTCTTC. It specifies CASSLYDYSSYNEQFF.

V is TRBV28 and J is TRBJ2-1; 13 bases align to TRBD2. The germline CDR1 and CDR2 sequences are MDHEN and SYDVKM. The trim removed 6 bases at V and 8 bases at J, leaving 7 bases unmatched. CDR3 length: 15 residues. CDR3 loop: CASRPGLAGAHEQFF. The CDR3 DNA sequence: TGTGCCAGCAGACCCGGACTAGCGGGAGCGCATGAGCAGTTCTTC.

The chain uses TRBV24-1 and TRBJ1-1; D call uncertain. Trimming removed 2 bases at V and 11 bases at J, with 11 bases between. Germline V gives CDR1 KGHDR, CDR2 SFDVKD. This CDR3 contains 12 residues. CDR3 DNA sequence: TGTGCCACCAGTGATTCGACGGGCGCGGCTTTCTTT. The encoded protein is CATSDSTGAAFF.

The V and J genes are TRBV27 and TRBJ2-1, with 8 positions matching TRBD2. CDR3 length: 15 amino acids. Germline CDR1 reads MNHEY; CDR2 reads SMNVEV (reference sequence). Trimming at V came to 6 bases and at J to 11 bases, leaving 15 bases not matched to a gene. CDR3 sequence: CASSRIGLAGRKQFF. The CDR3, as DNA: TGTGCCAGCAGCCGCATCGGACTAGCAGGTAGGAAGCAGTTCTTC.

The J gene is TRBJ1-4, the V gene TRBV9; D not certain. Per the germline V gene, CDR1 is SGDLS and CDR2 is YYNGEE. The length of the CDR3 is 16 residues. The V end lost 2 bases, the J end lost 7 bases, and 18 bases lay between the germline ends. For the CDR3, the DNA is TGTGCCAGCAGCGTCGCCACCGGGATCCGGAGTGAAAAACTGTTTTTT. Translated, it gives CASSVATGIRSEKLFF.

The V and J genes are TRBV5-6 and TRBJ1-5, with 8 bases matching TRBD1. The trim removed 2 bases at V and 4 bases at J, leaving 2 bases unmatched. This CDR3 contains 14 residues. Germline V lookup: CDR1 SGHDT, CDR2 YYEEEE. The CDR3 loop reads CASSFRQGNQPQHF. The CDR3 region has the DNA TGTGCCAGCAGCTTCAGACAGGGGAATCAGCCCCAGCATTTT.

The chain joins TRBV29-1 to TRBJ1-1, with D possibly matching TRBD1 (5 bases). The ends were cut back, 7 bases at V and 1 base at J, with 16 bases in the middle. Germline-derived CDR1 and CDR2 are SQVTM and ANQGSEA. The CDR3 spans 14 residues. CDR3: CSGMLGGSNTEAFF. DNA for the CDR3: TGCAGCGGGATGTTGGGGGGATCGAACACTGAAGCTTTCTTT.

V and J are TRBV7-2 and TRBJ2-7; TRBD2 matches 14 bases. This CDR3 is built from 16 residues. CDR1 and CDR2 from the germline V gene are SGHTA and FQGNSA. After removal of 4 bases from V and 9 bases from J, the junction contained 11 bases not matched to a gene. The CDR3 coding sequence is TGTGCCAGCAGCTCCACAGGGACTAGCGGGGGCCTGGGGCAGTACTTC. Its translation: CASSSTGTSGGLGQYF.

This clonotype has a single count. V usage is TRBV6-5 and J usage is TRBJ2-7, with D perhaps matching TRBD1 (5 bases). CDR3 length: 13 amino acids. Trimming took off 4 bases at V and 7 bases at J, with 14 bases between the two ends. Germline CDR1 is MNHEY and CDR2 is SVGAGI. The chain's CDR3 is CASSFLQQGEQYF. The CDR3 DNA reads TGTGCCAGCAGTTTCCTACAGCAGGGAGAGCAGTACTTC.

V and J are TRBV4-1 and TRBJ2-7; D possibly corresponds to TRBD2 (6 bases). The V gene lost 1 base and the J gene lost 3 bases, with 10 bases spanning the gap. Germline V CDR1 and CDR2: MGHRA, YSYEKL. The CDR3 has 14 residues. The CDR3 is CASSQAGVIYEQYF. In DNA, the CDR3 is TGCGCCAGCAGCCAAGCGGGGGTGATCTACGAGCAGTACTTC.

The rearrangement joins TRBV14 to TRBJ1-3, with 8 bases matching TRBD1. Per germline, CDR1 SGHDN and CDR2 FVKESK. V trimming: 4 bases; J trimming: 4 bases; junction bases outside the gene matches: 9. CDR3 length: 16 amino acids. Written as DNA, the CDR3 is TGTGCCAGCAGCCCCTCAGGGGGCAGAGCGGGAAACACCATATATTTT. Translated, it gives CASSPSGGRAGNTIYF. The full variable domain, its missing parts supplied by reference TRBV14 and TRBJ1-3, is EAGVTQFPSHSVIEKGQTVTLRCDPISGHDNLYWYRRVMGKEIKFLLHFVKESKQDESGMPNNRFLAERTGGTYSTLKVQPAELEDSGVYFCASSPSGGRAGNTIYFGEGSWLTVV.

J is TRBJ2-2 and V is TRBV23-1, with TRBD2 matching 12 bases. TRBV23-1 is marked as an open reading frame, function uncertain. The V gene end was trimmed by 11 bases and the J gene end by 4 bases; junction bases not matched to a gene: 11. CDR3 size: 16 residues. Here the CDR3 DNA reads TGCGCCGGACCAATGACTAGCGGGAGCTGCACCGGGGAGCTGTTTTTT. This sequence encodes CAGPMTSGSCTGELFF.

This sequence joins TRBV5-1 and TRBJ2-3; D is unclear. The germline gives CDR1 SGHRS, CDR2 YFSETQ. The CDR3 has 15 residues. Trimming left V 0 bases short and J 0 bases short, with 8 bases between. CDR3 bases: TGCGCCAGCAGCTTGGCCGATCCAAGCACAGATACGCAGTATTTT. Its protein product is CASSLADPSTDTQYF.

The V gene is TRBV28, the J gene TRBJ2-7, with D possibly being TRBD2 (6 bases). Germline V gene sequence: CDR1 MDHEN, CDR2 SYDVKM. CDR3 length: 14 residues. Trimming pared 3 bases from V and 2 bases from J, leaving 11 bases between. The CDR3: CASSFRRGTYEQYF. In nucleotides, the CDR3 is TGTGCCAGCAGTTTTAGGAGGGGAACCTACGAGCAGTACTTC. The full variable domain, rest sourced from reference TRBV28 and TRBJ2-7, is DVKVTQSSRYLVKRTGEKVFLECVQDMDHENMFWYRQDPGLGLRLIYFSYDVKMKEKGDIPEGYSVSREKKERFSLILESASTNQTSMYLCASSFRRGTYEQYFGPGTRLTVT.

The chain couples TRBV7-2 to TRBJ2-1; TRBD1 matches at 7 bases. The CDR3 runs to 15 residues. J lost 4 bases, V lost 5 bases, and 8 bases had no gene match. Germline V gives CDR1 SGHTA, CDR2 FQGNSA. CDR3 DNA sequence: TGTGCCAGCAGCCGGACGGGACAGCATTACAATGAGCAGTTCTTC. This translates into CASSRTGQHYNEQFF. Filled out from reference TRBV7-2 and TRBJ2-1, the complete variable domain reads GAGVSQSPSNKVTEKGKDVELRCDPISGHTALYWYRQSLGQGLEFLIYFQGNSAPDKSGLPSDRFSAERTGGSVSTLTIQRTQQEDSAVYLCASSRTGQHYNEQFFGPGTRLTVL.

The rearrangement joins TRBV15 to TRBJ2-5; 9 bases agree with TRBD2. The V gene end was trimmed by 1 base and the J gene end by 1 base; junction bases not matched to a gene: 4. Germline CDR1 LNHNV, CDR2 YYDKDF (reference sequence). CDR3 length: 16 amino acids. CDR3 coding DNA: TGTGCCACCAGCAGAGGCGGGGGGGTGGGCCAAGAGACCCAGTACTTC. It encodes CATSRGGGVGQETQYF.

The chain links TRBV10-3 to TRBJ2-1; D possibly corresponds to TRBD2 (6 bases). CDR3 length: 14 amino acids. The V end lost 3 bases, the J end lost 6 bases, and 12 bases lay between the germline ends. CDR1 and CDR2 from the germline V gene are ENHRY and SYGVKD. The CDR3 protein is CAISDITSPNEQFF. As DNA, the CDR3 is TGTGCCATCAGTGACATAACTAGCCCCAATGAGCAGTTCTTC.

This clonotype came up once. This chain joins TRBV19 and TRBJ1-5; 9 bases are a match to TRBD1. CDR3 length: 15 residues. Germline CDR1 reads LNHDA; CDR2 reads SQIVND (reference sequence). Losses at the gene ends were 4 bases for V and 7 bases for J; bases not matched to a gene: 8. DNA of the CDR3: TGTGCCAGTAGTACCGGGACAGGGCGGTTGCAGCCCCAGCATTTT. As protein: CASSTGTGRLQPQHF.

V gene TRBV20-1 combines with J gene TRBJ2-7, with 7 nucleotides matching TRBD1. The CDR3 runs 14 residues. The germline CDR1 and CDR2 sequences are DFQATT and SNEGSKA (reference sequence). V gave up 2 bases and J gave up 2 bases; unmatched junction bases: 6. In DNA form, the CDR3 reads TGCAGTGCTAGAACGGGACAGCGAACCTACGAGCAGTACTTC. Protein sequence: CSARTGQRTYEQYF.

The rearrangement joins TRBV20-1 to TRBJ1-2; maybe TRBD1 (6 bases). The V end was cut by 6 bases, the J end by 8 bases, with 16 bases between. This CDR3 is built from 12 residues. The germline CDR1 and CDR2 sequences are DFQATT and SNEGSKA (reference sequence). CDR3 loop: CSAKGGGRGYTF. In DNA, the CDR3 is TGCAGTGCAAAAGGGGGGGGGCGAGGCTACACCTTC.

The sample holds a few counts of this clonotype. V usage is TRBV12-3 or TRBV12-4 and J usage is TRBJ2-7; D gene ambiguous. V dropped 3 bases and J dropped 4 bases, with 7 bases sitting between them. This CDR3 contains 12 residues. The CDR3 nucleotides read TGTGCCAGCAGTTTGTTGGGATACGAGCAGTACTTC. It translates to CASSLLGYEQYF.

This clonotype was detected only once. The chain employs TRBV20-1 and TRBJ2-5, with D possibly matching TRBD2 (5 bases). CDR1 is DFQATT and CDR2 is SNEGSKA in the germline V gene (reference sequence). Trimming removed 1 base at V and 2 bases at J, with 14 bases between. The CDR3 loop spans 15 amino acids. The CDR3 DNA is TGCAGTGCTAGAGGACTGGTGAGGGTTCAAGAGACCCAGTACTTC. It encodes CSARGLVRVQETQYF.

The chain links TRBV5-4 to TRBJ1-2; 7 nucleotides match TRBD1. The germline V gene has CDR1 SGHNT and CDR2 YYREEE (reference sequence). There are 14 residues in the CDR3. The V gene end was trimmed by 0 bases and the J gene end by 3 bases; junction bases not matched to a gene: 2. CDR3 region: CASSLAGGDYGYTF. CDR3 bases: TGTGCCAGCAGCTTGGCAGGGGGTGACTATGGCTACACCTTC.

This clonotype was detected once. The chain recombines TRBV20-1 with TRBJ2-5; possible D gene TRBD2, 7 bases. V dropped 4 bases and J dropped 5 bases, with 20 bases sitting between them. The germline V gene encodes CDR1 DFQATT and CDR2 SNEGSKA (reference sequence). The CDR3 runs 15 residues. In DNA, the CDR3 is TGCAGTGCTACTCCGGGGGGCGGCCCCAGGGAGACCCAGTACTTC. Its translation: CSATPGGGPRETQYF.

The table lists this clonotype with a count of one. V is TRBV20-1 and J is TRBJ2-2; D possibly corresponds to TRBD2 (5 bases). Germline CDR1 reads DFQATT; CDR2 reads SNEGSKA (reference sequence). CDR3 size: 15 residues. The V end lost 2 bases, the J end lost 3 bases, and 13 bases lay between the germline ends. In DNA form, the CDR3 reads TGCAGTGCTAGATTAGTGGGGAGCGACACCGGGGAGCTGTTTTTT. It translates to CSARLVGSDTGELFF.

The rearrangement links TRBV6-5 to TRBJ2-6; D is perhaps TRBD1 (6 bases). Germline lookup yields CDR1 MNHEY and CDR2 SVGAGI. Trimming pared 4 bases from V and 1 base from J, leaving 20 bases between. There are 19 residues in the CDR3. The CDR3 region has the DNA TGTGCCAGCAGTTCAAAATCAGGGGTTCGGTCGTCTGGGGCCAACGTCCTGACTTTC. Residues: CASSSKSGVRSSGANVLTF.